Below, 16 T cell receptor beta chains from the same sample are listed, as sequenced in a study of T cells in Graves' hyperthyroidism and ophthalmopathy. RNA transcripts served as the template for amplifying TCR beta CDR3 regions. Primed by the HTBI set, a first-round RT-PCR was run on the TCR CDR3. MiXCR, applied by TCRdb to the multiplex PCR reads, yields one record per CDR3 protein. The sample has under 350,000 distinct CDR3 sequences, 25% seen once. Sequencing input: blood. These TCRs come from a man aged 35 to 55 with Graves' hyperthyroidism that later progressed to Graves' ophthalmopathy.

The gene calls are TRBV28 and TRBJ2-7; D perhaps matches TRBD2 (5 bases). V lost 5 bases and J lost 5, with 16 bases in between. Germline loops: CDR1 MDHEN, CDR2 SYDVKM. The CDR3 spans 14 residues. The CDR3 DNA is TGTGCCAGCAGTCCAACCGGGATGGCTAACGAGCAGTACTTC. Protein sequence: CASSPTGMANEQYF.

Ten or more counts support this clonotype. The chain is built from TRBV9 and TRBJ2-6; 11 bases align to TRBD1. The junction had 12 bases not matched to a gene; V was cut back by 5 bases and J by 2 bases. Per germline, CDR1 SGDLS and CDR2 YYNGEE. The CDR3 contains 19 residues. In DNA form, the CDR3 reads TGTGCCAGCAGGTCAGGGGTAGGACAGGGGGCAACTGGGGCCAACGTCCTGACTTTC. This encodes CASRSGVGQGATGANVLTF.

This rearrangement joins TRBV14 to TRBJ2-4, with 8 bases matching TRBD2. In germline, CDR1 is SGHDN, CDR2 FVKESK. With V trimmed by 0 bases and J by 8 bases, 12 bases remained unmatched. The CDR3 extends over 17 amino acids. The CDR3 sequence: CASSQDGRGAGVDIQYF. Here the CDR3 DNA reads TGTGCCAGCAGCCAAGATGGGAGGGGAGCGGGAGTTGACATTCAGTACTTC.

At least ten counts were recorded for this clonotype. The J gene is TRBJ2-2, the V gene TRBV28; the match to TRBD1 covers 8 bases. The CDR3 is 13 amino acids. CDR1 is MDHEN and CDR2 is SYDVKM in the germline V gene. The ends lost 11 bases at V and 2 bases at J; junction bases unmatched: 4. The CDR3 sequence: CASGGRNTGELFF. The DNA for the CDR3 is TGTGCCTCAGGGGGCAGAAACACCGGGGAGCTGTTTTTT.

This clonotype showed up just a few times. This chain's CDR3 is CASSQAPTDRELDYGYTF. DNA for the CDR3: TGCGCCAGCAGCCAAGCCCCGACCGACAGGGAGTTGGACTATGGCTACACCTTC. This chain joins TRBV4-1 and TRBJ1-2; TRBD1 aligns across 7 bases. This CDR3 region has 18 residues. CDR1 and CDR2 (germline): MGHRA, YSYEKL. The trim removed 1 base at V and 3 bases at J, leaving 14 bases unmatched.

This chain joins TRBV6-5 and TRBJ2-7; TRBD2 matches 9 bases. Trimming took 2 bases from V and 7 from J; bases not matched to a gene: 12. From germline, CDR1 is MNHEY and CDR2 SVGAGI. CDR3 size: 16 residues. In nucleotides, the CDR3 is TGTGCCAGCAGTTACCGTGCGGGACTAGCAATGGGGGAGCAGTACTTC. Translated, it gives CASSYRAGLAMGEQYF.

The count of this clonotype is one. The chain combines TRBV28 with TRBJ1-1; possibly TRBD1 for D (5 bases). V lost 4 bases to trimming and J lost 0 bases, with 12 bases between them. Germline CDR1 MDHEN, CDR2 SYDVKM. CDR3 size: 15 residues. CDR3 loop: CASSSPTAMNTEAFF. The CDR3 nucleotides are TGTGCCAGCAGTTCGCCGACAGCCATGAACACTGAAGCTTTCTTT.

This clonotype was detected ten times or more. V and J are TRBV18 and TRBJ2-2, with TRBD1 identical over 9 bases. Germline V gene sequence: CDR1 KGHSH, CDR2 LQKENI. The CDR3 extends over 15 amino acids. With V trimmed by 1 base and J by 4 bases, 1 base remained unmatched. The CDR3 nucleotides read TGTGCCAGCTCACCACGGGACAGGGCCACCGGGGAGCTGTTTTTT. This translates into CASSPRDRATGELFF. The whole variable domain, filled in from reference TRBV18 and TRBJ2-2, reads NAGVMQNPRHLVRRRGQEARLRCSPMKGHSHVYWYRQLPEEGLKFMVYLQKENIIDESGMPKERFSAEFPKEGPSILRIQQVVRGDSAAYFCASSPRDRATGELFFGEGSRLTVL.

This clonotype was recorded at least ten times. The gene calls are TRBV25-1 and TRBJ2-5; TRBD1 might be the D (5 bases). Trimming removed 3 bases at V and 2 bases at J, with 19 bases between. The CDR3 has 17 amino acids. CDR1 MGHDK and CDR2 SYGVNS come from the germline V gene. The CDR3 reads CASSDLDSWQGQETQYF. CDR3 sequence (DNA): TGTGCCAGCAGTGACCTGGATTCGTGGCAGGGACAAGAGACCCAGTACTTC.

The chain joins TRBV18 to TRBJ1-3, with D possibly matching TRBD1 (6 bases). V gave up 2 bases and J gave up 3 bases, with 11 bases separating them. Germline values: CDR1 KGHSH, CDR2 LQKENI. The CDR3 is made up of 15 amino acids. For the CDR3, the DNA is TGTGCCAGCTCACCAGGACAGATAAATGGAAACACCATATATTTT. Amino acid sequence: CASSPGQINGNTIYF.

This clonotype has a count of ten or more. In nucleotides, the CDR3 is TGCAGTGCTAGAGATCAGGGGAGGGTGGAGACCCAGTACTTC. Its protein product is CSARDQGRVETQYF. The rearrangement joins TRBV20-1 to TRBJ2-5, with D perhaps TRBD2 (7 bases). The CDR3 covers 14 residues. Trimming stripped 0 bases from V and 5 bases from J, with 13 bases between. The germline V gene encodes CDR1 DFQATT and CDR2 SNEGSKA (reference sequence).

There are many counts of this clonotype. The gene calls are TRBV11-2 and TRBJ2-7, with no clear D. V lost 6 bases, J lost 4 bases, and 4 bases lay in between. CDR1 is SGHAT and CDR2 is FQNNGV in the germline V gene. The CDR3 runs 10 residues. CDR3 bases: TGTGCCAGCAGTCGTTACGAGCAGTACTTC. It encodes CASSRYEQYF.

This chain joins TRBV6-1 and TRBJ2-2, with a weak D call TRBD1 (6 bases). Germline V gene data show CDR1 as MNHNS and CDR2 as SASEGT. V was cut by 8 bases and J by 0 bases, with 19 bases left in between. This CDR3 is built from 17 residues. CDR3 residues: CASARKGTGSNTGELFF. CDR3 in DNA: TGTGCCAGCGCCCGAAAGGGCACAGGGTCGAACACCGGGGAGCTGTTTTTT.

The CDR3 nucleotides read TGTGCCAGTAGTGTCCAGGTATCCTATGGCTACACCTTC. This codes for CASSVQVSYGYTF. V is TRBV19 and J is TRBJ1-2; D remains unclear. Germline V CDR1 and CDR2: LNHDA, SQIVND (reference sequence). V lost 5 bases to trimming and J lost 4 bases, with 11 bases between them. The CDR3 runs 13 residues.

The rearrangement links TRBV20-1 to TRBJ1-1, with 7 bases identical to TRBD1. There are 16 residues in the CDR3. Germline V gene data show CDR1 as DFQATT and CDR2 as SNEGSKA (reference sequence). Trimming took 0 bases from V and 1 from J; bases not matched to a gene: 8. The CDR3: CSARDPTGAGNTEAFF. DNA for the CDR3: TGCAGTGCTAGAGACCCCACAGGGGCCGGGAACACTGAAGCTTTCTTT.

The genes are TRBV20-1 and TRBJ2-5; 12 bases align to TRBD2. The CDR3 runs 15 residues. The ends lost 7 bases at V and 5 bases at J; junction bases unmatched: 11. Germline V gives CDR1 DFQATT, CDR2 SNEGSKA (reference sequence). CDR3 amino acids: CSGRRLAGASETQYF. The CDR3 DNA follows: TGCAGTGGTAGGAGACTAGCGGGAGCCTCGGAGACCCAGTACTTC.